This passage covers 17 T cell receptor beta chains from one sample sequenced in a study of T cell responses to AZD1222 COVID-19 vaccine. Method: immunoSEQ multiplex PCR; TCRdb's copy keeps in-frame clones and lacks some. The profile covers about 140,000 clones, with roughly 93% appearing a single time and 10% to 15% taken by the ten largest. The material sequenced was peripheral blood, taken after recovery from COVID-19. These receptors originate from an adult who had recovered from COVID-19.

The chain links TRBV28 to TRBJ2-2; 8 nucleotides line up with TRBD1. Germline assignment: CDR1 MDHEN and CDR2 SYDVKM. This CDR3 region has 15 residues. J lost 4 bases, V lost 4 bases, and 5 bases had no gene match. CDR3 loop: CASSSGGAGTGELFF. CDR3 DNA: TGTGCCAGCAGTTCAGGGGGCGCGGGCACCGGGGAGCTGTTTTTT.

The V gene is TRBV29-1, the J gene TRBJ2-2, with TRBD1 identical over 7 bases. The CDR3 contains 14 residues. With V trimmed by 5 bases and J by 4 bases, 7 bases remained unmatched. Germline V gives CDR1 SQVTM, CDR2 ANQGSEA. The CDR3 DNA is TGCAGCGTTAGGGACAGACTACTCACCGGGGAGCTGTTTTTT. Protein product: CSVRDRLLTGELFF.

CDR3 loop: CASSQVQDLWETQYF. The CDR3 DNA reads as TGCGCCAGCAGCCAAGTACAGGATCTTTGGGAGACCCAGTACTTC. The chain combines TRBV4-1 with TRBJ2-5; D might be TRBD1 (5 bases). CDR3 size: 15 residues. CDR1 is MGHRA and CDR2 is YSYEKL in the germline V gene. The germline V and J ends were trimmed by 1 base and 5 bases, with 14 bases remaining between them.

V gene TRBV30 combines with J gene TRBJ2-5; D is uncertain. This CDR3 is built from 13 residues. Per the germline V gene, CDR1 is GTSNPN and CDR2 is SVGIG (reference sequence). The ends were cut back, 1 base at V and 1 base at J, with 7 bases in the middle. The CDR3 protein is CAWSDGVQETQYF. The CDR3 nucleotides are TGTGCCTGGAGTGACGGTGTCCAAGAGACCCAGTACTTC.

This clone was counted a few times. This chain connects TRBV10-1 to TRBJ2-3; 7 nucleotides agree with TRBD2. The junction had 8 bases not matched to a gene; V was cut back by 0 bases and J by 2 bases. CDR3 length equals 17 residues. Germline assignment: CDR1 WNHNN and CDR2 SYGVQD (reference sequence). This chain's CDR3 is CASSESISLADTDTQYF. CDR3 nucleotides: TGCGCCAGCAGTGAGTCAATATCGCTAGCGGACACAGATACGCAGTATTTT.

The rearrangement joins TRBV6-5 to TRBJ2-7; D is tentatively TRBD1 or TRBD2 (5 bases each). V lost 5 bases, J lost 1 base, and 12 bases lay in between. The CDR3 loop spans 14 amino acids. Germline assignment: CDR1 MNHEY and CDR2 SVGAGI. This CDR3 reads CASSRDQTSYEQYF. Written as DNA, the CDR3 is TGTGCCAGCAGTAGGGACCAAACATCCTACGAGCAGTACTTC.

The chain joins TRBV28 to TRBJ1-3; D is ambiguous. Germline loops: CDR1 MDHEN, CDR2 SYDVKM. V lost 6 bases and J 3 bases, leaving 6 bases between the germline ends. This CDR3 region has 12 residues. The CDR3: CASRIRGNTIYF. Here the CDR3 DNA reads TGTGCCAGCAGGATACGTGGAAACACCATATATTTT.

The chain has TRBV6-5 and TRBJ1-1; no definite D call. Looked up from germline, CDR1 is MNHEY and CDR2 is SVGAGI. V lost 0 bases, J lost 4 bases, and 9 bases lay in between. The CDR3 covers 14 residues. The CDR3 nucleotides read TGTGCCAGCAGTTACTCAATGGGAACCACTGAAGCTTTCTTT. The encoded protein is CASSYSMGTTEAFF.

The chain employs TRBV9 and TRBJ1-1, with D uncertain. CDR1 and CDR2 from the germline V gene are SGDLS and YYNGEE. CDR3 length equals 14 residues. The V end was cut by 0 bases, the J end by 5 bases, with 11 bases between. The CDR3 here is CASSVGGKETEAFF. DNA for the CDR3: TGTGCCAGCAGCGTAGGAGGGAAGGAGACTGAAGCTTTCTTT.

The V call is TRBV3-1 (or the pseudogene TRBV3-2), the J call TRBJ2-1; TRBD1 matches at 11 bases. CDR1 and CDR2 from the germline V gene are LGHDT and YNNKEL (reference sequence). The CDR3 length is 18 residues. V was clipped by 2 bases and J by 0 bases; unmatched bases: 6. In DNA, the CDR3 is TGTGCCAGCAGCCAAAGGACAGGGGGCCTGCACTCCTACAATGAGCAGTTCTTC. It translates to CASSQRTGGLHSYNEQFF.

V and J are TRBV28 and TRBJ1-1; TRBD1 might be the D (6 bases). The CDR3 has 17 residues. The germline CDR1 and CDR2 sequences are MDHEN and SYDVKM. Trimming took off 4 bases at V and 8 bases at J, with 26 bases between the two ends. Here the CDR3 reads CASSYAVQDRLWSEAFF. For the CDR3, the DNA is TGTGCCAGCAGTTATGCAGTTCAAGACAGGTTATGGTCCGAAGCTTTCTTT.

The chain combines TRBV5-5 with TRBJ2-7, with D unresolved. Germline CDR1 SGHKS, CDR2 YYEKEE (reference sequence). V was shortened by 4 bases and J by 2 bases, with 16 bases between the two germline ends. This CDR3 has 15 residues. The CDR3 bases are TGTGCCAGCAGCCTCGCGCGAGAAGGCCCCTACGAGCAGTACTTC. Protein: CASSLAREGPYEQYF.

This chain connects TRBV9 to TRBJ1-2; 7 bases match TRBD1. J lost 11 bases, V lost 0 bases, and 4 bases had no gene match. Germline CDR1 and CDR2: SGDLS and YYNGEE. The CDR3 has 12 amino acids. For the CDR3, the DNA is TGTGCCAGCAGCGTAGTTCAGGGGGGATACACCTTC. This translates into CASSVVQGGYTF.

The chain employs TRBV28 and TRBJ2-1, with 7 nucleotides matching TRBD2. Germline assignment: CDR1 MDHEN and CDR2 SYDVKM. CDR3 size: 17 residues. The J segment lost 4 bases and the V segment lost 4 bases, leaving 13 bases of the junction unmatched. Here the CDR3 DNA reads TGTGCCAGCAGTTATCGCGTAGGACTAGGGGAATACAATGAGCAGTTCTTC. Protein: CASSYRVGLGEYNEQFF.

This clone was detected only once. The chain links TRBV7-9 to TRBJ1-1; D gene ambiguous. The CDR3 has 15 residues. V dropped 1 base and J dropped 0 bases, with 9 bases sitting between them. Germline CDR1 SEHNR, CDR2 FQNEAQ (reference sequence). CDR3 in DNA: TGTGCCAGCAGCTTAGGTGACGGATTGAACACTGAAGCTTTCTTT. It specifies CASSLGDGLNTEAFF.

This chain uses TRBV4-2 with TRBJ2-2, with D perhaps TRBD2 (5 bases). The V gene's germline CDR1 is LGHNA and CDR2 YNFKEQ. The ends were cut back, 4 bases at V and 5 bases at J, with 17 bases in the middle. This CDR3 region has 16 residues. The CDR3 protein is CASSPNIGVRTGELFF. DNA of the CDR3: TGTGCCAGCAGCCCAAATATCGGGGTTCGAACCGGGGAGCTGTTTTTT.

The chain recombines TRBV5-1 with TRBJ2-2; 8 nucleotides match TRBD2. The CDR3 extends over 15 amino acids. Germline V gene lookup returns CDR1 SGHRS and CDR2 YFSETQ. The V and J ends lost 4 bases and 6 bases, in that order; junction bases with no gene match: 8. The CDR3 loop reads CASSRVGTSPGELFF. CDR3 bases: TGCGCCAGCAGCCGCGTGGGGACTAGTCCCGGGGAGCTGTTTTTT.